The following is a TCR beta chain sequence with its context. Its antigen is not identified. Some clones are missing from TCRdb's copy, which holds only in-frame ones; the method was immunoSEQ multiplex PCR. This table holds some 84,000 clones, 87% found once. The record originates from a study of T cell responses to AZD1222 COVID-19 vaccine. General study findings and limits: Nearly half of unique spike-specific TCRs reportedly avoided B.1.351 and B.1.1.7 mutated regions. Donors skewed white British and female; clonal diversity was possibly underestimated. It was only after the peak T cell response that any repertoires were sampled.

This CDR3 spans 14 amino acids. Per germline, CDR1 PRHDT and CDR2 FYEKMQ (reference sequence). The J segment lost 3 bases and the V segment lost 5 bases, leaving 6 bases of the junction unmatched. Here the sequenced sample was peripheral blood, taken 28 days after the second AZD1222 dose. The rearrangement links TRBV13 to TRBJ1-1; 7 bases fit TRBD1. This sequence originates from an adult who received the AZD1222 COVID-19 vaccine. The CDR3 protein is CASSTQGVHTEAFF. CDR3 coding DNA: TGTGCCAGCAGCACCCAGGGGGTGCACACTGAAGCTTTCTTT.